This T cell receptor (beta chain) was recorded in a study of T-cell reconstitution after alpha-beta-depleted transplantation in children. The CDR3 runs 15 residues. Trimming left V 3 bases short and J 6 bases short, with 16 bases between. In germline, CDR1 is SGHRS, CDR2 YFSETQ. Using unique molecular identifiers, the investigators prepared the TCRbeta library. TCRdb recomputed calls from the PCR reads with MiXCR, one row per CDR3 protein. The sample gives roughly 180,000 distinct CDR3 sequences, roughly 15% of which show up once; around 14% is in the top ten. This receptor was taken from a human donor who donated a stem cell graft to a child with acute lymphoblastic leukemia. The chain couples TRBV5-1 to TRBJ2-1, with D perhaps matching TRBD1 (6 bases). Material: PBMCs from the stem cell graft donor, obtained from the stem cell graft. This CDR3 is CASSSQTGTSNEQFF. The CDR3 bases are TGCGCCAGCAGCTCGCAAACCGGGACAAGCAATGAGCAGTTCTTC.